The 23 T cell receptor beta chains presented below share a single source sample, sequenced in a study of blood T cells in healthy people across ages. Alongside a J-beta primer mix, a sample-barcoded 5' primer served in a second PCR lasting about 7 to 11 cycles. In TCRdb, the 5' RACE reads were re-called with MiXCR into one record per CDR3 protein. This table holds 1.4 million to 1.5 million distinct CDR3 sequences, roughly 40% found once. Sequencing used blood. The source is a woman aged 18-35 years in good health.

The rearrangement joins TRBV18 to TRBJ1-5, with 9 positions matching TRBD1. CDR3 length: 14 amino acids. CDR1 and CDR2 (germline): KGHSH, LQKENI. V gave up 2 bases and J gave up 5 bases; unmatched junction bases: 1. Here the CDR3 reads CASSPNRGHQPQHF. The CDR3 DNA follows: TGTGCCAGCTCACCAAACAGGGGGCATCAGCCCCAGCATTTT.

In this sample, this clonotype turned up a few times. The rearrangement joins TRBV5-5 to TRBJ2-7, with unresolved D. CDR1 SGHKS and CDR2 YYEKEE come from the germline V gene (reference sequence). V lost 0 bases, J lost 2 bases, and 12 bases lay in between. This CDR3 region has 15 residues. The CDR3 is CASSLALSKAYEQYF. Written as DNA, the CDR3 is TGTGCCAGCAGCTTGGCCCTCAGCAAGGCCTACGAGCAGTACTTC.

The chain joins TRBV6-5 to TRBJ2-5, with TRBD2 as a possible D gene (6 bases). This CDR3 is built from 16 residues. Per germline, CDR1 MNHEY and CDR2 SVGAGI. V gave up 6 bases and J gave up 0 bases, with 17 bases separating them. In nucleotides, the CDR3 is TGTGCCAGCAGAGACCCTGGGGGGACGTACCAAGAGACCCAGTACTTC. Protein: CASRDPGGTYQETQYF.

This clonotype appeared a few times. The V and J genes are TRBV21-1 and TRBJ2-7. TRBV21-1 is listed as a pseudogene. This CDR3 has 13 amino acids. CDR3 nucleotide sequence: TGTGCCAGCAGCAAAGAATCGGACTACGAGCAGTACTTC. It yields the protein CASSKESDYEQYF.

This clonotype was seen a handful of times. This chain links TRBV13 with TRBJ2-5, with D possibly matching TRBD1 (5 bases). This CDR3 contains 16 residues. The germline gives CDR1 PRHDT, CDR2 FYEKMQ (reference sequence). Trimming took 6 bases from V and 1 from J, leaving 18 bases between them. The CDR3 nucleotides read TGTGCCAGCAGTCTGCGTCCAGGGTTTGCCCAAGAGACCCAGTACTTC. This codes for CASSLRPGFAQETQYF. The variable domain in full, completed from reference TRBV13 and TRBJ2-5, reads AAGVIQSPRHLIKEKRETATLKCYPIPRHDTVYWYQQGPGQDPQFLISFYEKMQSDKGSIPDRFSAQQFSDYHSELNMSSLELGDSALYFCASSLRPGFAQETQYFGPGTRLLVL.

V usage is TRBV7-2 and J usage is TRBJ2-5; 11 nucleotides match TRBD2. After removal of 1 base from V and 3 bases from J, the junction contained 4 bases not matched to a gene. The CDR3 length is 16 residues. The germline V gene encodes CDR1 SGHTA and CDR2 FQGNSA. CDR3 sequence: CASSLGPGLAEETQYF. CDR3 DNA: TGTGCCAGCAGCTTAGGTCCGGGACTAGCGGAAGAGACCCAGTACTTC. The variable domain in full, completed from reference TRBV7-2 and TRBJ2-5, reads GAGVSQSPSNKVTEKGKDVELRCDPISGHTALYWYRQSLGQGLEFLIYFQGNSAPDKSGLPSDRFSAERTGGSVSTLTIQRTQQEDSAVYLCASSLGPGLAEETQYFGPGTRLLVL.

This clonotype was observed a few times. The chain carries TRBV3-1 and TRBJ1-2; D may be TRBD1 (6 bases). The CDR3 runs 13 residues. With 1 base removed from V and 5 bases from J, the gap between germline ends came to 8 bases. Germline assignment: CDR1 LGHDT and CDR2 YNNKEL (reference sequence). In nucleotides, the CDR3 is TGTGCCAGCAGCCAAGGGACAGCTTATGGCTACACCTTC. This encodes CASSQGTAYGYTF.

This chain links TRBV20-1 with TRBJ2-5; TRBD2 might be the D (6 bases). Judging by the DNA end, TRBJ2-7 fits better; the J call may be wrong. Germline V gene sequence: CDR1 DFQATT, CDR2 SNEGSKA (reference sequence). The CDR3 is made up of 12 amino acids. CDR3 DNA sequence: TGCAGTGCTGGAGTGGAGGGGTACGAGCAGTACTTC. Translated: CSAGVEGYEQYF.

The chain carries TRBV25-1 and TRBJ1-2; 7 bases are shared with TRBD1. Germline V CDR1 and CDR2: MGHDK, SYGVNS. The length of the CDR3 is 12 residues. V shed 6 bases and J 6 bases; nucleotides not matched to a gene: 4. CDR3 DNA: TGTGCCAGCAGGGGGACAGCGGATGGCTACACCTTC. Its translation is CASRGTADGYTF.

To note about this clonotype: Mismatch with germline at one junction end may stem from a read error. V usage is TRBV10-3 and J usage is TRBJ1-2, with D possibly being TRBD1 (5 bases). From germline, CDR1 is ENHRY and CDR2 SYGVKD. The CDR3 covers 12 residues. The CDR3 protein is CSISAAGNGYTF. DNA for the CDR3: TGTTCCATCAGTGCGGCAGGGAATGGCTACACCTTC.

This clonotype came up a few times. The gene calls are TRBV4-1 and TRBJ2-3; 8 positions match TRBD2. Germline loops: CDR1 MGHRA, CDR2 YSYEKL. J gave up 3 bases and V 0 bases, and 8 bases lay outside the gene matches. The CDR3 loop spans 17 amino acids. CDR3 in amino acids: CASSQDAGGPLTDTQYF. The CDR3 DNA reads as TGCGCCAGCAGCCAAGACGCGGGAGGACCTCTAACAGATACGCAGTATTTT.

The CDR3 region has the DNA TGCAGCGGGACCCGGGGGGCGGGGTATGGCTACACCTTC. It specifies CSGTRGAGYGYTF. The rearrangement links TRBV29-1 to TRBJ1-2; D is possibly TRBD1 (6 bases). The CDR3 has 13 residues. V was trimmed by 7 bases and J by 5 bases, leaving 17 bases between them. CDR1 and CDR2 (germline): SQVTM, ANQGSEA.

The chain has TRBV3-1 and TRBJ2-1, with 11 bases matching TRBD1. The germline V gene has CDR1 LGHDT and CDR2 YNNKEL (reference sequence). This CDR3 is 14 amino acids long. V trimming: 11 bases; J trimming: 3 bases; junction bases outside the gene matches: 6. The CDR3 region has the DNA TGTGCCGCCTCCGGGACAGGGGGCTACAATGAGCAGTTCTTC. Translated: CAASGTGGYNEQFF.

The chain has TRBV20-1 and TRBJ2-5; 9 nucleotides line up with TRBD2. The CDR3 contains 17 residues. Per the germline V gene, CDR1 is DFQATT and CDR2 is SNEGSKA (reference sequence). Trimming removed 3 bases from V and 11 bases from J; junction bases left unmatched: 22. Written as DNA, the CDR3 is TGCAGTGCTAGCGTCTTAAGCGGGGGGATATCCTACAATGAGCAGTACTTC. It codes for CSASVLSGGISYNEQYF.

This clonotype has more than one count but fewer than ten. V is TRBV28 and J is TRBJ2-3, with D unclear. The V gene lost 6 bases and the J gene lost 6 bases, with 7 bases spanning the gap. The germline V gene has CDR1 MDHEN and CDR2 SYDVKM. This CDR3 comprises 11 residues. CDR3 DNA: TGTGCCAGCAGGGGCTGGGATACGCAGTATTTT. Its translation is CASRGWDTQYF. Together with reference TRBV28 and TRBJ2-3, the CDR3 gives the full variable domain: DVKVTQSSRYLVKRTGEKVFLECVQDMDHENMFWYRQDPGLGLRLIYFSYDVKMKEKGDIPEGYSVSREKKERFSLILESASTNQTSMYLCASRGWDTQYFGPGTRLTVL.

This chain connects TRBV2 to TRBJ2-2; D is unresolved. The CDR3 sequence is 14 residues long. Germline lookup yields CDR1 SNHLY and CDR2 FYNNEI. V was pared by 7 bases and J by 1 base, with 10 bases between. The CDR3 nucleotides read TGTGCCAGCAAGGACGGCTTGAACACCGGGGAGCTGTTTTTT. Protein: CASKDGLNTGELFF.

This rearrangement joins TRBV4-1 to TRBJ1-2, with 7 nucleotides matching TRBD1. The junction had 6 bases not matched to a gene; V was cut back by 0 bases and J by 8 bases. Per the germline V gene, CDR1 is MGHRA and CDR2 is YSYEKL. The CDR3 spans 14 residues. The CDR3 nucleotides are TGCGCCAGCAGCCAAGAGACAGGGCCGAGAGGCTACACCTTC. This gives the protein CASSQETGPRGYTF.

This rearrangement joins TRBV6-6 to TRBJ1-4, with a tentative D call TRBD1 (5 bases). Per the germline V gene, CDR1 is MNHNY and CDR2 is SVGAGI (reference sequence). The V end was cut by 4 bases, the J end by 6 bases, with 15 bases between. This CDR3 has 15 amino acids. The CDR3 protein is CASSCRSQGDEKLFF. The CDR3 DNA reads TGTGCCAGCAGTTGCCGTTCCCAGGGCGATGAAAAACTGTTTTTT.

The sample holds a few counts of this clonotype. V usage is TRBV20-1 and J usage is TRBJ1-5; tentative D call: TRBD1 (5 bases). This CDR3 comprises 13 residues. Germline V gives CDR1 DFQATT, CDR2 SNEGSKA (reference sequence). With 6 bases removed from V and 6 bases from J, the gap between germline ends came to 15 bases. CDR3 DNA sequence: TGCAGTGCGGGGACTAATTGGGCTCAGCCCCAGCATTTT. It is translated as CSAGTNWAQPQHF.

The gene calls are TRBV28 and TRBJ2-5; 10 bases map to TRBD1. The V segment lost 5 bases and the J segment 0 bases; nucleotides outside the gene matches: 12. Germline loops: CDR1 MDHEN, CDR2 SYDVKM. CDR3 size: 18 residues. In nucleotides, the CDR3 is TGTGCCAGCAGTGGGACAGGGGCGATCCAGATGTACCAAGAGACCCAGTACTTC. Amino acid sequence: CASSGTGAIQMYQETQYF.

This clonotype was found once. CDR3 in DNA: TGTGCCAGCAGCCAAGGTTCGGCACTAAATACGCAGTATTTT. Protein: CASSQGSALNTQYF. The rearrangement links TRBV3-1 to TRBJ2-3, with D unclear. The germline CDR1 and CDR2 sequences are LGHDT and YNNKEL (reference sequence). This CDR3 comprises 14 residues. V lost 1 base, J lost 7 bases, and 12 bases lay in between.

This chain uses TRBV3-1 with TRBJ2-1; D might be TRBD2 (5 bases). The germline gives CDR1 LGHDT, CDR2 YNNKEL (reference sequence). The CDR3 has 17 amino acids. The V end was cut by 5 bases, the J end by 4 bases, with 21 bases between. The CDR3: CASSYGYGGLAYNEQFF. DNA for the CDR3: TGTGCCAGCAGCTACGGATATGGCGGGCTAGCATACAATGAGCAGTTCTTC.

This clonotype occurred a few times. The V gene is TRBV18, the J gene TRBJ2-7; TRBD2 matches at 11 bases. Trimming cost V 5 bases and J 4 bases; bases outside gene matches: 7. Germline lookup yields CDR1 KGHSH and CDR2 LQKENI. The CDR3 covers 15 residues. For the CDR3, the DNA is TGTGCCAGCTCATTCACTAGCGGGAGCGAATACGAGCAGTACTTC. Its translation: CASSFTSGSEYEQYF.